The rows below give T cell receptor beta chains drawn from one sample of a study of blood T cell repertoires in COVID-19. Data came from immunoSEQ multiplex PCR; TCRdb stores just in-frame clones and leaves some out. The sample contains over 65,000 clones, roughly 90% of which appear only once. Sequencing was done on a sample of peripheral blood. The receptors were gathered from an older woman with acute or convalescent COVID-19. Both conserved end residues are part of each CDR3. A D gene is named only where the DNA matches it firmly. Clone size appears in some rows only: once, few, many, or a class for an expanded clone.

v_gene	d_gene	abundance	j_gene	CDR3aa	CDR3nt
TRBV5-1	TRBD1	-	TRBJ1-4	CASSSSGTENEKLFF	TGCGCCAGCAGCTCTTCCGGGACAGAGAATGAAAAACTGTTTTTT
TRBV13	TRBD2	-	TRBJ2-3	CASSSSTSGTMSTDTQYF	TGTGCCAGCAGCTCCTCAACTAGCGGGACTATGAGCACAGATACGCAGTATTTT
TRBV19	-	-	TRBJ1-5	CASRLDQSADYSNQPQHF	TGTGCCAGTAGATTAGACCAAAGCGCTGACTATAGCAATCAGCCCCAGCATTTT
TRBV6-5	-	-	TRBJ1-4	CASRQEGGNEKLFF	TGTGCCAGCAGACAGGAGGGGGGGAATGAAAAACTGTTTTTT
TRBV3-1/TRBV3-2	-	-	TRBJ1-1	CASSQVVGGTEAFF	TGTGCCAGCAGCCAAGTCGTAGGGGGCACTGAAGCTTTCTTT
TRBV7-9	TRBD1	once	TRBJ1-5	CASSLEGTGLNQPQHF	TGTGCCAGCAGCTTAGAAGGGACAGGGCTCAATCAGCCCCAGCATTTT
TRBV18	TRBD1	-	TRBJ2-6	CASSPTGSGANVLTF	TGTGCCAGCTCACCGACAGGGTCTGGGGCCAACGTCCTGACTTTC
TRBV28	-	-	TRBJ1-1	CASSWNTEAFF	TGTGCCAGCAGCTGGAACACTGAAGCTTTCTTT
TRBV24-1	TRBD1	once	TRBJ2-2	CATSDFGQELANTGELFF	TGTGCCACCAGTGATTTCGGACAGGAACTTGCGAACACCGGGGAGCTGTTTTTT
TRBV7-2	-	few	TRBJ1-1	CASSPRRIAFF	TGTGCCAGCAGCCCTAGACGGATAGCTTTCTTT
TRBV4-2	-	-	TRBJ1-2	CASSRVTGNPLYGYTF	TGTGCCAGCAGCCGCGTCACAGGGAACCCCCTGTATGGCTACACCTTC
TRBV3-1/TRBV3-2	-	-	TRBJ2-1	CASGALSYNEQFF	TGTGCCAGCGGGGCCCTCTCCTACAATGAGCAGTTCTTC
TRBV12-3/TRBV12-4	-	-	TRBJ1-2	CASSSGQNYGYTF	TGTGCCAGCAGTTCCGGACAGAACTATGGCTACACCTTC
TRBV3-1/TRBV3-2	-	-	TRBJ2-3	CASSQVSVGRLGDTQYF	TGTGCCAGCAGCCAAGTGTCAGTAGGGCGACTAGGGGATACGCAGTATTTT
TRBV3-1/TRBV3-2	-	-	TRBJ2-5	CASSQGGSVSIGQETQYF	TGTGCCAGCAGCCAAGGAGGGTCGGTGAGTATCGGTCAAGAGACCCAGTACTTC
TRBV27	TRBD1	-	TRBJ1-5	CASSEGAWGNQPQHF	TGTGCCAGCAGTGAGGGGGCGTGGGGCAATCAGCCCCAGCATTTT
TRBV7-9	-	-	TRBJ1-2	CASSRRPGNYGYTF	TGTGCCAGCAGCCGGAGGCCCGGTAACTATGGCTACACCTTC
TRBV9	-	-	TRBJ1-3	CASSVEIDTQGIVNTIYF	TGTGCCAGCAGCGTAGAAATAGATACCCAGGGTATCGTAAACACCATATATTTT
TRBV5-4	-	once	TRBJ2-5	CASSLGGRRETQYF	TGTGCCAGCAGCTTGGGGGGGCGCCGGGAGACCCAGTACTTC
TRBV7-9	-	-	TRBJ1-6	CASSLEGVAASPLHF	TGTGCCAGCAGCCTAGAGGGGGTAGCAGCTTCACCCCTCCACTTT
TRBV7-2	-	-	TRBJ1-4	CASSLRSGTEKLFF	TGTGCCAGCAGCCTTCGTAGCGGAACTGAAAAACTGTTTTTT
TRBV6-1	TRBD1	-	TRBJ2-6	CASSEPRGMGSGANVLTF	TGTGCCAGCAGTGAACCCAGGGGGATGGGGTCTGGGGCCAACGTCCTGACTTTC
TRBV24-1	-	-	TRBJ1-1	CATLLEANTEAFF	TGTGCCACGCTACTGGAGGCGAACACTGAAGCTTTCTTT
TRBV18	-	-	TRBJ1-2	CASSPPVRGYGYTF	TGTGCCAGCTCACCACCTGTCAGGGGATATGGCTACACCTTC
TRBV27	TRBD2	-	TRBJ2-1	CASSHPTSGSGNEQFF	TGTGCCAGCAGTCACCCGACTAGCGGGAGCGGGAATGAGCAGTTCTTC
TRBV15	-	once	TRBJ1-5	CATSREGANQPQHF	TGTGCCACCAGCAGAGAAGGGGCCAATCAGCCCCAGCATTTT
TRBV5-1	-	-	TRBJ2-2	CASSFGGPSRGELFF	TGCGCCAGCAGCTTTGGAGGGCCCTCGAGGGGGGAGCTGTTTTTT
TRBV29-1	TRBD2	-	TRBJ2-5	CSAALAGEETQYF	TGCAGCGCCGCCCTAGCGGGTGAAGAGACCCAGTACTTC
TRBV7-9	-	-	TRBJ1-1	CASSSPTRGGANTEAFF	TGTGCCAGCAGCTCCCCGACGCGTGGAGGGGCAAACACTGAAGCTTTCTTT
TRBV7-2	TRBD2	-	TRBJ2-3	CASLSGREADTQYF	TGTGCCAGCCTTAGCGGGAGGGAGGCAGATACGCAGTATTTT
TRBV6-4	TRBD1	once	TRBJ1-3	CASSEPFLYRGKGNTIYF	TGTGCCAGCAGTGAACCCTTCCTATACAGGGGAAAAGGAAACACCATATATTTT
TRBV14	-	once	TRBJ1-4	CASSQDADYGAGEKLFF	TGTGCCAGCAGCCAAGATGCGGATTATGGGGCGGGAGAAAAACTGTTTTTT
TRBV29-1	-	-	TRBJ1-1	CSVRGNTEAFF	TGCAGCGTTCGGGGGAACACTGAAGCTTTCTTT
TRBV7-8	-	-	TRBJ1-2	CASVSLGGTGYTF	TGTGCCAGCGTCTCCCTGGGAGGGACGGGCTACACCTTC
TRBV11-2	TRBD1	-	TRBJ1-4	CASSLGQGEKLFF	TGTGCCAGCAGCTTAGGACAGGGTGAAAAACTGTTTTTT
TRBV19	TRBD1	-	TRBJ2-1	CASRPDRGYYNEQFF	TGTGCCAGTAGGCCGGACAGGGGATACTACAATGAGCAGTTCTTC
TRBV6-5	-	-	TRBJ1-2	CASSYSRGNGYTF	TGTGCCAGCAGTTACTCGAGAGGGAATGGCTACACCTTC
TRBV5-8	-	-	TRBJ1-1	CASSLVQAMNTEAFF	TGTGCCAGCAGCTTGGTTCAGGCCATGAACACTGAAGCTTTCTTT
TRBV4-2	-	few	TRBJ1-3	CASSQDLQGSSGNTIYF	TGTGCCAGCAGCCAAGATCTTCAGGGCAGCTCTGGAAACACCATATATTTT
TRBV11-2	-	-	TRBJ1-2	CASGRLVTSGYGYTF	TGTGCCAGCGGGAGATTGGTTACATCCGGGTATGGCTACACCTTC